This paragraph covers one T cell receptor beta chain sequence. The data belong to a study of early T cells in non-severe SARS-CoV-2 infection. Individual cDNA molecules received unique molecular identifiers. TCRdb re-called the 5' RACE reads with MiXCR, one entry per CDR3 protein. This sample has 50,000 to 70,000 distinct CDR3 sequences; about 15% occur once, and the top ten carry about a tenth. Sequencing was performed on whole blood, taken at baseline. This TCR was recovered from an adult who was a healthcare worker with PCR-confirmed SARS-CoV-2 infection or an uninfected control (not recorded which).

The CDR3 is CASTPRSEQFF. The CDR3 nucleotides read TGTGCCAGCACCCCTCGGTCTGAGCAGTTCTTC. The chain couples TRBV2 to TRBJ2-1; D is ambiguous. Germline V CDR1 and CDR2: SNHLY, FYNNEI. The germline V and J ends were trimmed by 7 bases and 9 bases, with 10 bases remaining between them. The CDR3 contains 11 residues.